The rows below give T cell receptor beta chains drawn from one sample of a study of human T cells and chemical hapten exposure. TCRdb independently ran MiXCR on the RACE reads; one entry per CDR3 protein. The sample holds around 110,000 distinct CDR3 sequences; around 11% are singletons and the top ten take more than 2%. Sample: whole blood, taken in connection with sensitization to the hapten diphenylcyclopropenone (DPC). The receptors come from a woman aged 45-59 years with alopecia areata. Some clones in this sample may be carry-over from other donors' samples. The CDR3 runs from the conserved cysteine through the conserved F or W. Each record gives: CDR3 length, D gene, clone size, V gene, J gene, CDR3 protein, CDR3 DNA. D genes are given only for firm matches. Only part of the rows carry a size: once, few, many, or a class if the clone is expanded.

CDR3 length: 15
D gene: -
clone size: -
V gene: TRBV7-8
J gene: TRBJ1-1
CDR3 protein: CASSSYVWSRTEAFF
CDR3 DNA: TGTGCCAGCAGCTCCTACGTATGGAGTAGGACTGAAGCTTTCTTT

CDR3 length: 15
D gene: -
clone size: -
V gene: TRBV12-3/TRBV12-4
J gene: TRBJ1-5
CDR3 protein: CASSLGTMGNQPQHF
CDR3 DNA: TGTGCCAGCAGTTTAGGGACAATGGGCAATCAGCCCCAGCATTTT

CDR3 length: 14
D gene: TRBD1
clone size: many
V gene: TRBV6-2/TRBV6-3
J gene: TRBJ2-5
CDR3 protein: CASSETGGWKTQYF
CDR3 DNA: TGTGCCAGCAGTGAGACAGGGGGCTGGAAGACCCAGTACTTC

CDR3 length: 16
D gene: TRBD1
clone size: -
V gene: TRBV4-3
J gene: TRBJ1-2
CDR3 protein: CASSQDGTGANYGYTF
CDR3 DNA: TGCGCCAGCAGCCAAGACGGGACAGGGGCTAACTATGGCTACACCTTC

CDR3 length: 17
D gene: TRBD1
clone size: -
V gene: TRBV6-5
J gene: TRBJ1-3
CDR3 protein: CASSYAGAGGAGNTIYF
CDR3 DNA: TGTGCCAGCAGTTACGCCGGGGCAGGGGGCGCTGGAAACACCATATATTTT

CDR3 length: 13
D gene: -
clone size: -
V gene: TRBV2
J gene: TRBJ1-1
CDR3 protein: CASRSPQGTEAFF
CDR3 DNA: TGTGCCAGCAGGTCGCCCCAGGGCACTGAAGCTTTCTTT

CDR3 length: 19
D gene: -
clone size: few
V gene: TRBV12-3/TRBV12-4
J gene: TRBJ2-3
CDR3 protein: CASSLARQGFPPSTDTQYF
CDR3 DNA: TGTGCCAGCAGTTTAGCGCGGCAGGGTTTCCCACCTAGCACAGATACGCAGTATTTT

CDR3 length: 17
D gene: -
clone size: many
V gene: TRBV6-5
J gene: TRBJ1-1
CDR3 protein: CASSYIWDTNRDTEAFF
CDR3 DNA: TGTGCCAGCAGTTACATTTGGGACACGAATAGGGACACTGAAGCTTTCTTT

CDR3 length: 14
D gene: -
clone size: few
V gene: TRBV12-3/TRBV12-4
J gene: TRBJ1-6
CDR3 protein: CASTQGSRGSPLHF
CDR3 DNA: TGTGCCAGCACCCAGGGGTCCCGGGGTTCACCCCTCCACTTT

CDR3 length: 12
D gene: -
clone size: -
V gene: TRBV20-1
J gene: TRBJ1-1
CDR3 protein: CSDGALNTEAFF
CDR3 DNA: TGCAGTGACGGGGCGCTGAACACTGAAGCTTTCTTT

CDR3 length: 13
D gene: TRBD1
clone size: -
V gene: TRBV2
J gene: TRBJ1-2
CDR3 protein: CAVPPGQGDGYTF
CDR3 DNA: TGTGCCGTTCCCCCGGGACAGGGGGATGGCTACACCTTC

CDR3 length: 13
D gene: -
clone size: many
V gene: TRBV6-1
J gene: TRBJ2-7
CDR3 protein: CASSEAVSYEQYF
CDR3 DNA: TGTGCCAGCAGTGAGGCGGTCTCCTACGAGCAGTACTTC

CDR3 length: 13
D gene: -
clone size: few
V gene: TRBV12-3/TRBV12-4
J gene: TRBJ2-5
CDR3 protein: CATQDSLEETQYF
CDR3 DNA: TGTGCCACCCAGGACTCTTTGGAAGAGACCCAGTACTTC

CDR3 length: 13
D gene: -
clone size: few
V gene: TRBV13
J gene: TRBJ2-7
CDR3 protein: CASSGSRNYEQYF
CDR3 DNA: TGTGCCAGCAGCGGTAGCAGGAACTACGAGCAGTACTTC

CDR3 length: 19
D gene: TRBD1
clone size: few
V gene: TRBV4-1
J gene: TRBJ2-7
CDR3 protein: CASSQEIGTGGGFFFGQYF
CDR3 DNA: TGCGCCAGCAGCCAAGAAATAGGGACAGGGGGAGGATTTTTCTTCGGGCAGTACTTC

CDR3 length: 15
D gene: TRBD1
clone size: few
V gene: TRBV20-1
J gene: TRBJ1-5
CDR3 protein: CSADKGTVHNQPQHF
CDR3 DNA: TGCAGTGCTGACAAAGGGACAGTCCACAATCAGCCCCAGCATTTT

CDR3 length: 15
D gene: -
clone size: many
V gene: TRBV12-3/TRBV12-4
J gene: TRBJ2-1
CDR3 protein: CASSSGGGNYNEQFF
CDR3 DNA: TGTGCCAGCAGTTCAGGGGGAGGCAACTACAATGAGCAGTTCTTC

CDR3 length: 14
D gene: TRBD1
clone size: few
V gene: TRBV2
J gene: TRBJ1-2
CDR3 protein: CAVREEGAGGGYTF
CDR3 DNA: TGTGCCGTCCGGGAGGAGGGGGCAGGAGGTGGCTACACCTTC

CDR3 length: 16
D gene: -
clone size: many
V gene: TRBV4-1
J gene: TRBJ1-1
CDR3 protein: CASSQGLGSRGTEAFF
CDR3 DNA: TGCGCCAGCAGCCAAGGTTTGGGCAGTAGGGGCACTGAAGCTTTCTTT

CDR3 length: 15
D gene: -
clone size: many
V gene: TRBV3-1
J gene: TRBJ2-3
CDR3 protein: CASSPTPLPSSAQYF
CDR3 DNA: TGTGCCAGCAGCCCGACACCCCTTCCGTCCAGCGCTCAGTATTTT

CDR3 length: 14
D gene: -
clone size: -
V gene: TRBV13
J gene: TRBJ2-3
CDR3 protein: CASSTGQSTDTQYF
CDR3 DNA: TGTGCCAGCAGCACCGGACAGAGCACAGATACGCAGTATTTT

CDR3 length: 11
D gene: -
clone size: few
V gene: TRBV29-1
J gene: TRBJ1-2
CDR3 protein: CSVGRADGYTF
CDR3 DNA: TGCAGCGTTGGAAGGGCGGATGGCTACACCTTC

CDR3 length: 16
D gene: TRBD1
clone size: few
V gene: TRBV5-1
J gene: TRBJ2-6
CDR3 protein: CASSSGEQGASNVLTF
CDR3 DNA: TGCGCCAGCAGCTCTGGGGAACAGGGGGCGTCCAACGTCCTGACTTTC

CDR3 length: 17
D gene: TRBD1
clone size: -
V gene: TRBV4-1
J gene: TRBJ1-1
CDR3 protein: CASSQDQGVGGNTEAFF
CDR3 DNA: TGCGCCAGCAGCCAAGATCAAGGTGTAGGGGGCAACACTGAAGCTTTCTTT

CDR3 length: 13
D gene: -
clone size: few
V gene: TRBV29-1
J gene: TRBJ1-2
CDR3 protein: CSVYKGGSDGYTF
CDR3 DNA: TGCAGCGTTTATAAGGGGGGTTCCGATGGCTACACCTTC

CDR3 length: 15
D gene: -
clone size: many
V gene: TRBV12-3/TRBV12-4
J gene: TRBJ2-7
CDR3 protein: CASSLAPTLRNEQYF
CDR3 DNA: TGTGCCAGCAGTTTAGCACCGACCCTTCGCAACGAGCAGTACTTC

CDR3 length: 14
D gene: -
clone size: -
V gene: TRBV7-2
J gene: TRBJ2-1
CDR3 protein: CASSLGSGGPEQFF
CDR3 DNA: TGTGCCAGCAGCTTAGGGTCAGGTGGGCCCGAGCAGTTCTTC

CDR3 length: 15
D gene: -
clone size: -
V gene: TRBV12-3/TRBV12-4
J gene: TRBJ2-2
CDR3 protein: CASREGHNRAGELFF
CDR3 DNA: TGTGCCAGCAGAGAGGGACATAATCGGGCCGGGGAGCTGTTTTTT

CDR3 length: 16
D gene: TRBD1
clone size: -
V gene: TRBV5-6
J gene: TRBJ2-1
CDR3 protein: CASSPPPGQGAIEQFF
CDR3 DNA: TGTGCCAGCAGCCCTCCCCCGGGACAGGGGGCGATTGAGCAGTTCTTC

CDR3 length: 14
D gene: -
clone size: few
V gene: TRBV7-9
J gene: TRBJ2-5
CDR3 protein: CASSNRDTQETQYF
CDR3 DNA: TGTGCCAGCAGCAACCGGGACACACAAGAGACCCAGTACTTC

CDR3 length: 13
D gene: -
clone size: -
V gene: TRBV3-1
J gene: TRBJ2-2
CDR3 protein: CASSRFMDGELFF
CDR3 DNA: TGTGCCAGCAGCCGGTTCATGGACGGGGAGCTGTTTTTT

CDR3 length: 15
D gene: TRBD1
clone size: few
V gene: TRBV5-1
J gene: TRBJ1-1
CDR3 protein: CASSPRQGRDAEAFF
CDR3 DNA: TGCGCCAGCAGCCCTCGACAGGGAAGAGACGCTGAAGCTTTCTTT

CDR3 length: 15
D gene: -
clone size: few
V gene: TRBV21-1
J gene: TRBJ2-2
CDR3 protein: CASLLRVSNTGELFF
CDR3 DNA: TGTGCCAGCTTACTAAGAGTGTCGAACACCGGGGAGCTGTTTTTT

CDR3 length: 15
D gene: TRBD2
clone size: many
V gene: TRBV20-1
J gene: TRBJ2-1
CDR3 protein: CSARYLSGRHNEQFF
CDR3 DNA: TGCAGTGCTAGATATCTTAGCGGGAGACACAATGAGCAGTTCTTC

CDR3 length: 14
D gene: TRBD1
clone size: many
V gene: TRBV6-5
J gene: TRBJ2-7
CDR3 protein: CASSRAGTDYEQYF
CDR3 DNA: TGTGCCAGCAGCCGCGCAGGGACAGACTACGAGCAGTACTTC

CDR3 length: 17
D gene: -
clone size: -
V gene: TRBV7-2
J gene: TRBJ2-7
CDR3 protein: CASSLALFRGSSYEQYF
CDR3 DNA: TGTGCCAGCAGCTTAGCGCTTTTTCGGGGGAGCTCCTACGAGCAGTACTTC

CDR3 length: 16
D gene: TRBD2
clone size: many
V gene: TRBV27
J gene: TRBJ2-7
CDR3 protein: CASSLSGPSGAYEQYF
CDR3 DNA: TGTGCCAGCAGTTTATCAGGTCCTAGCGGCGCCTACGAGCAGTACTTC

CDR3 length: 14
D gene: TRBD2
clone size: -
V gene: TRBV28
J gene: TRBJ2-3
CDR3 protein: CAFGTSGTTDTQYF
CDR3 DNA: TGTGCCTTTGGGACTAGCGGGACCACAGATACGCAGTATTTT

CDR3 length: 14
D gene: -
clone size: -
V gene: TRBV7-9
J gene: TRBJ1-6
CDR3 protein: CASSTGRRDSPLHF
CDR3 DNA: TGTGCCAGCAGTACCGGGAGAAGGGATTCACCCCTCCACTTT

CDR3 length: 14
D gene: TRBD2
clone size: many
V gene: TRBV20-1
J gene: TRBJ2-5
CDR3 protein: CSAIRREGRETQYF
CDR3 DNA: TGCAGTGCTATCAGGCGGGAGGGCAGGGAGACCCAGTACTTC

CDR3 length: 16
D gene: TRBD1
clone size: -
V gene: TRBV6-6
J gene: TRBJ1-2
CDR3 protein: CASSYTPGGSNYGYTF
CDR3 DNA: TGTGCCAGCAGTTACACCCCAGGGGGTTCTAACTATGGCTACACCTTC

CDR3 length: 14
D gene: -
clone size: few
V gene: TRBV7-2
J gene: TRBJ2-3
CDR3 protein: CASSRDSGTDTQYF
CDR3 DNA: TGTGCCAGCAGCAGGGATAGCGGCACAGATACGCAGTATTTT

CDR3 length: 14
D gene: -
clone size: -
V gene: TRBV2
J gene: TRBJ1-3
CDR3 protein: CASILGSSGNTIYF
CDR3 DNA: TGTGCCAGCATCCTAGGATCCTCTGGAAACACCATATATTTT

CDR3 length: 16
D gene: -
clone size: few
V gene: TRBV6-2/TRBV6-3
J gene: TRBJ2-7
CDR3 protein: CASSYYPGLGPYEQYF
CDR3 DNA: TGTGCCAGCAGTTACTATCCGGGACTGGGCCCCTACGAGCAGTACTTC

CDR3 length: 14
D gene: -
clone size: -
V gene: TRBV3-1
J gene: TRBJ2-7
CDR3 protein: CASSLRDWTYEQYF
CDR3 DNA: TGTGCCAGCAGCCTCAGGGACTGGACCTACGAGCAGTACTTC

CDR3 length: 12
D gene: -
clone size: few
V gene: TRBV12-3/TRBV12-4
J gene: TRBJ2-7
CDR3 protein: CASLLRLYEQYF
CDR3 DNA: TGTGCCAGCCTTCTCCGGCTGTACGAGCAGTACTTC

CDR3 length: 14
D gene: TRBD1
clone size: few
V gene: TRBV20-1
J gene: TRBJ1-1
CDR3 protein: CSARAGTGNTEAFF
CDR3 DNA: TGCAGTGCTAGAGCTGGGACAGGGAACACTGAAGCTTTCTTT

CDR3 length: 12
D gene: -
clone size: few
V gene: TRBV12-3/TRBV12-4
J gene: TRBJ1-2
CDR3 protein: CASSPDSYGYTF
CDR3 DNA: TGTGCCAGCAGCCCCGACAGCTATGGCTACACCTTC

CDR3 length: 14
D gene: -
clone size: few
V gene: TRBV5-1
J gene: TRBJ2-5
CDR3 protein: CASSLEIQQETQYF
CDR3 DNA: TGCGCCAGCAGCTTGGAGATACAGCAAGAGACCCAGTACTTC